The 24 T cell receptor beta chains below were found in one sample sequenced in a study of T cell repertoires in cytomegalovirus infection. MiXCR was run by TCRdb on the reads, yielding one entry per CDR3 protein. The sample lists some 400,000 distinct CDR3 sequences, roughly 20% occurring once. What was sequenced was PBMCs. The receptors come from a human donor in good health (CMV status not recorded). Some clones in this sample may be carry-over from other donors' samples.

This clonotype was recorded a few times. V is TRBV7-9 and J is TRBJ2-3, with D possibly being TRBD2 (6 bases). This CDR3 is built from 13 residues. Germline V gene data show CDR1 as SEHNR and CDR2 as FQNEAQ (reference sequence). Trimming took off 1 base at V and 14 bases at J, with 16 bases between the two ends. CDR3 nucleotide sequence: TGTGCCAGCAGCTTAGTGGGGACTCAGGGTCCGTATTTT. This encodes CASSLVGTQGPYF.

V gene TRBV6-1 combines with J gene TRBJ2-3; TRBD2 matches at 7 bases. V was clipped by 3 bases and J by 1 base; unmatched bases: 4. Per germline, CDR1 MNHNS and CDR2 SASEGT. This CDR3 comprises 15 residues. The chain's CDR3 is CASSEWAGGTDTQYF. As DNA, the CDR3 is TGTGCCAGCAGTGAGTGGGCGGGGGGCACAGATACGCAGTATTTT.

This clonotype was seen at least ten times. The rearrangement uses TRBV7-2 and TRBJ1-4; no definite D call. Germline lookup yields CDR1 SGHTA and CDR2 FQGNSA. Trimming cost V 8 bases and J 8 bases, with 12 bases left between them. This CDR3 comprises 12 residues. CDR3 loop: CASGNIPEKLFF. As DNA, the CDR3 is TGTGCCAGCGGAAACATCCCCGAAAAACTGTTTTTT.

This clonotype was found a few times. Here the CDR3 DNA reads TGCAGCGTTCTCGGACAGCTCTACGAGCAGTACTTC. Encoded protein: CSVLGQLYEQYF. The chain recombines TRBV29-1 with TRBJ2-7; possibly TRBD1 for D (6 bases). The CDR3 sequence is 12 residues long. The germline V gene encodes CDR1 SQVTM and CDR2 ANQGSEA. With 5 bases removed from V and 3 bases from J, the gap between germline ends came to 11 bases.

This clonotype has ten or more counts. The V gene is TRBV20-1, the J gene TRBJ2-1, with 9 bases aligning to TRBD1. In germline, CDR1 is DFQATT, CDR2 SNEGSKA (reference sequence). The trim removed 6 bases at V and 2 bases at J, leaving 5 bases unmatched. This CDR3 is built from 14 residues. For the CDR3, the DNA is TGCAGTGCCCGGACAGGGGTGACCTACAATGAGCAGTTCTTC. This sequence encodes CSARTGVTYNEQFF.

This clonotype was recorded many times. The chain links TRBV7-2 to TRBJ1-1; tentative D call: TRBD1 (6 bases). V lost 5 bases and J lost 0, with 13 bases in between. This CDR3 is 15 amino acids long. CDR1 is SGHTA and CDR2 is FQGNSA in the germline V gene. The CDR3 loop reads CASSPGQIMNTEAFF. CDR3 nucleotides: TGTGCCAGCAGCCCCGGACAGATCATGAACACTGAAGCTTTCTTT.

V gene TRBV5-1 combines with J gene TRBJ2-1, with unresolved D. The V gene lost 0 bases and the J gene lost 4 bases, with 8 bases spanning the gap. The CDR3 sequence is 14 residues long. Germline V CDR1 and CDR2: SGHRS, YFSETQ. Here the CDR3 DNA reads TGCGCCAGCAGCTTGGAAAAACTTTACAATGAGCAGTTCTTC. The encoded protein is CASSLEKLYNEQFF.

This clonotype was observed many times. The chain combines TRBV6-2 or TRBV6-3 with TRBJ1-2, with unresolved D. The V gene lost 5 bases and the J gene lost 5 bases, with 21 bases spanning the gap. This CDR3 is 16 amino acids long. CDR1 MNHEY and CDR2 SVGEGT come from the germline V gene. CDR3 in amino acids: CASSRDSLKEGYGYTF. As DNA, the CDR3 is TGTGCCAGCAGTCGCGACTCTCTCAAAGAGGGATATGGCTACACCTTC.

This clonotype has more than one count but fewer than ten. J is TRBJ1-5 and V is TRBV12-3 or TRBV12-4; a weak D match, TRBD1 (5 bases). This CDR3 spans 15 amino acids. V gave up 3 bases and J gave up 3 bases, with 12 bases separating them. The CDR3 protein is CASSFRGRPNQPQHF. For the CDR3, the DNA is TGTGCCAGCAGTTTTAGGGGCCGTCCCAATCAGCCCCAGCATTTT.

The V and J genes are TRBV5-1 and TRBJ2-1; 11 bases align to TRBD1. The CDR3 runs 15 residues. V was clipped by 4 bases and J by 7 bases; unmatched bases: 7. Germline V CDR1 and CDR2: SGHRS, YFSETQ. CDR3: CASSPGTGGGNEQFF. CDR3 in DNA: TGCGCCAGCAGCCCCGGGACAGGGGGAGGTAATGAGCAGTTCTTC.

This clonotype was seen only a few times. CDR3 loop: CSARVDWRYTDTQYF. The CDR3 DNA reads TGCAGTGCTAGGGTCGACTGGCGCTACACAGATACGCAGTATTTT. The chain links TRBV20-1 to TRBJ2-3, with D unresolved. Germline V lookup: CDR1 DFQATT, CDR2 SNEGSKA (reference sequence). The CDR3 loop spans 15 amino acids. The ends were cut back, 3 bases at V and 2 bases at J, with 15 bases in the middle.

At least ten counts were recorded for this clonotype. The chain has TRBV11-2 and TRBJ2-1; D not certain. V was shortened by 5 bases and J by 8 bases, with 19 bases between the two germline ends. Germline CDR1 and CDR2: SGHAT and FQNNGV. This CDR3 contains 15 residues. In DNA, the CDR3 is TGTGCCAGCAGCCCCATCGCCGGATTTGTGTATGAGCAGTTCTTC. Residues: CASSPIAGFVYEQFF. The variable domain in full, completed from reference TRBV11-2 and TRBJ2-1, reads EAGVAQSPRYKIIEKRQSVAFWCNPISGHATLYWYQQILGQGPKLLIQFQNNGVVDDSQLPKDRFSAERLKGVDSTLKIQPAKLEDSAVYLCASSPIAGFVYEQFFGPGTRLTVL.

This clonotype appeared once. The genes are TRBV2 and TRBJ1-1; D remains ambiguous. The CDR3 is 11 amino acids. From germline, CDR1 is SNHLY and CDR2 FYNNEI. The V end lost 2 bases, the J end lost 7 bases, and 5 bases lay between the germline ends. The CDR3 coding sequence is TGTGCCAGCAGTGAAATGGATGAAGCTTTCTTT. Residues: CASSEMDEAFF.

This clonotype was counted only a few times. The chain combines TRBV4-3 with TRBJ2-1, with a tentative D call TRBD1 (5 bases). Germline-derived CDR1 and CDR2 are LGHNA and YSLEER. CDR3 length: 14 residues. V shed 2 bases and J shed 11 bases, with 16 bases lying between them. The CDR3 protein is CASSQTAKGLKQFF. The CDR3 DNA is TGCGCCAGCAGCCAAACGGCCAAGGGGTTAAAGCAGTTCTTC.

The rearrangement joins TRBV28 to TRBJ2-3, with 8 bases aligning to TRBD1. This CDR3 contains 16 residues. Germline V CDR1 and CDR2: MDHEN, SYDVKM. V trimming: 6 bases; J trimming: 4 bases; junction bases outside the gene matches: 12. The CDR3 is CASSSRAPGGADTQYF. The CDR3 DNA reads TGTGCCAGCAGCTCCCGCGCTCCAGGGGGCGCAGATACGCAGTATTTT. Using reference TRBV28 and TRBJ2-3 for the parts outside the CDR3, the full variable domain is DVKVTQSSRYLVKRTGEKVFLECVQDMDHENMFWYRQDPGLGLRLIYFSYDVKMKEKGDIPEGYSVSREKKERFSLILESASTNQTSMYLCASSSRAPGGADTQYFGPGTRLTVL.

The chain uses TRBV5-4 and TRBJ2-1, with a possible D match to TRBD2 (5 bases). Per germline, CDR1 SGHNT and CDR2 YYREEE (reference sequence). Trimming took off 4 bases at V and 0 bases at J, with 11 bases between the two ends. The CDR3 has 15 amino acids. The CDR3 reads CASSPHTSSYNEQFF. For the CDR3, the DNA is TGTGCCAGCAGCCCGCATACTAGCTCCTACAATGAGCAGTTCTTC.

This clonotype was picked up many times. The V gene is TRBV12-3 or TRBV12-4, the J gene TRBJ2-3; D not resolved. V was shortened by 7 bases and J by 2 bases, with 13 bases between the two germline ends. The CDR3 is 14 residues long. Here the CDR3 reads CASTDLAATDTQYF. CDR3 DNA sequence: TGTGCCAGCACCGACCTTGCGGCCACAGATACGCAGTATTTT.

The gene calls are TRBV12-3 or TRBV12-4 and TRBJ2-5; D perhaps matches TRBD2 (5 bases). V was trimmed by 3 bases and J by 3 bases, leaving 8 bases between them. The CDR3 contains 13 residues. CDR3 DNA: TGTGCCAGCAGTTTTGACGGGGAAGAGACCCAGTACTTC. This codes for CASSFDGEETQYF.

This clonotype was seen a few times. The rearrangement uses TRBV20-1 and TRBJ2-7, with 10 positions matching TRBD1. V was clipped by 4 bases and J by 2 bases; unmatched bases: 5. This CDR3 has 14 amino acids. The germline CDR1 and CDR2 sequences are DFQATT and SNEGSKA (reference sequence). Here the CDR3 reads CSAMSGTGAYEQYF. In DNA, the CDR3 is TGCAGTGCTATGTCCGGGACAGGGGCCTACGAGCAGTACTTC.

The chain has TRBV20-1 and TRBJ2-7; 7 bases are shared with TRBD2. This CDR3 spans 14 amino acids. Germline values: CDR1 DFQATT, CDR2 SNEGSKA (reference sequence). Unmatched junction bases numbered 5, after V lost 0 bases and J lost 3 bases. CDR3 coding DNA: TGCAGTGCTAGAGATAGGGCTAGCGGCTACGAGCAGTACTTC. As protein: CSARDRASGYEQYF.

The chain couples TRBV7-9 to TRBJ1-5; D call uncertain. Trimming shortened V by 5 bases and J by 0 bases, and 20 bases separated the two germline ends. There are 18 residues in the CDR3. Per the germline V gene, CDR1 is SEHNR and CDR2 is FQNEAQ (reference sequence). The CDR3 DNA reads as TGTGCCAGCAGCGCCTCTCCCGGACGTGTCGATAGCAATCAGCCCCAGCATTTT. Amino acid sequence: CASSASPGRVDSNQPQHF.

In its sample, this clonotype was seen many times. The V and J genes are TRBV19 and TRBJ2-6; tentatively, D is TRBD2 (6 bases). The CDR3 runs to 15 residues. Germline CDR1 and CDR2: LNHDA and SQIVND (reference sequence). Trimming took off 1 base at V and 2 bases at J, with 6 bases between the two ends. CDR3 coding DNA: TGTGCCAGTAGTATAGGGGAGGCTGGGGCCAACGTCCTGACTTTC. It codes for CASSIGEAGANVLTF. The full variable domain, with the rest looked up from reference TRBV19 and TRBJ2-6, is DGGITQSPKYLFRKEGQNVTLSCEQNLNHDAMYWYRQDPGQGLRLIYYSQIVNDFQKGDIAEGYSVSREKKESFPLTVTSAQKNPTAFYLCASSIGEAGANVLTFGAGSRLTVL.

This clonotype has ten or more counts. The V and J genes are TRBV7-9 and TRBJ1-2; D is unresolved. Germline V gene lookup returns CDR1 SEHNR and CDR2 FQNEAQ (reference sequence). V lost 3 bases, J lost 7 bases, and 18 bases lay in between. This CDR3 contains 15 residues. CDR3 DNA: TGTGCCAGCAGCTTTGATCTTGACGCCCCCCCTGGCTACACCTTC. This sequence encodes CASSFDLDAPPGYTF.

This clonotype was seen repeatedly, ten times or more. The genes are TRBV7-2 and TRBJ1-2; possibly TRBD1 for D (6 bases). CDR1 SGHTA and CDR2 FQGNSA come from the germline V gene. The CDR3 loop spans 12 amino acids. V dropped 7 bases and J dropped 8 bases, with 14 bases sitting between them. The CDR3 region is CASTREGVGYTF. CDR3 DNA: TGTGCCAGCACCCGGGAGGGGGTAGGCTACACCTTC. The whole variable domain, remainder taken from reference TRBV7-2 and TRBJ1-2, is GAGVSQSPSNKVTEKGKDVELRCDPISGHTALYWYRQSLGQGLEFLIYFQGNSAPDKSGLPSDRFSAERTGGSVSTLTIQRTQQEDSAVYLCASTREGVGYTFGSGTRLTVV.